These 20 T cell receptor beta chains were sequenced from one sample in a study of cytomegalovirus exposure and HLA in healthy donors. This PCR relied on a set of 60 Vbeta primers and 13 Jbeta primers. Clones were read by immunoSEQ multiplex PCR, and TCRdb kept only the in-frame ones, dropping some. The sample yields about 140,000 clones, roughly 74% seen once. Sequencing input: PBMCs. The source is a woman between 18 and 29 years old in good health and CMV-seropositive.

The gene calls are TRBV19 and TRBJ1-5; TRBD1 aligns across 11 bases. The length of the CDR3 is 15 residues. With 6 bases clipped from V and 7 bases from J, the junction kept 8 bases outside the gene matches. Germline-derived CDR1 and CDR2 are LNHDA and SQIVND (reference sequence). The CDR3 region has the DNA TGTGCCAGTAGGTTGGGACAGGGGGTTCTCCAGCCCCAGCATTTT. Protein product: CASRLGQGVLQPQHF.

V is TRBV30 and J is TRBJ2-3, with TRBD2 matching over 9 bases. From germline, CDR1 is GTSNPN and CDR2 SVGIG (reference sequence). Trimming removed 2 bases from V and 1 base from J; junction bases left unmatched: 13. The CDR3 extends over 18 amino acids. This chain's CDR3 is CAWSRLVVGGGGTDTQYF. In DNA, the CDR3 is TGTGCCTGGAGTCGGTTGGTCGTCGGCGGGGGGGGCACAGATACGCAGTATTTT.

V and J are TRBV5-1 and TRBJ2-5, with 8 bases fitting TRBD1. The better agreement between TRBJ2-7 and the DNA end casts doubt on the J call. CDR3 length equals 17 residues. CDR1 is SGHRS, CDR2 YFSETQ, per germline. For the CDR3, the DNA is TGCGCCAGCAGCTTGGGGCCGACGAGGACAGGGTCCTACGAGCAGTACTTC. This codes for CASSLGPTRTGSYEQYF.

The rearrangement joins TRBV5-6 to TRBJ2-5; TRBD1 matches 8 bases. CDR1 is SGHDT and CDR2 is YYEEEE in the germline V gene. The CDR3 has 16 residues. V was pared by 2 bases and J by 5 bases, with 11 bases of the junction left unmatched. The CDR3 nucleotides read TGTGCCAGCAGCTTAGGGACAGGCCTTCGGGTCGAGACCCAGTACTTC. It is translated as CASSLGTGLRVETQYF.

CDR3 bases: TGTGCCAGCGCTCTCAGGGGGGATACGCAGTATTTT. This sequence encodes CASALRGDTQYF. The gene calls are TRBV2 and TRBJ2-3, with 7 bases fitting TRBD1. This CDR3 is built from 12 residues. The V segment lost 8 bases and the J segment 6 bases; nucleotides outside the gene matches: 5. Germline loops: CDR1 SNHLY, CDR2 FYNNEI.

This clone was observed once. The CDR3 region is CASRGQGAYNSPLHF. DNA for the CDR3: TGTGCCAGCAGGGGACAGGGGGCCTATAATTCACCCCTCCACTTT. The rearrangement uses TRBV6-5 and TRBJ1-6; 11 positions agree with TRBD1. CDR1 is MNHEY, CDR2 SVGAGI, per germline. J gave up 2 bases and V 6 bases, and 0 bases lay outside the gene matches. There are 15 residues in the CDR3.

V gene TRBV6-5 combines with J gene TRBJ1-2; tentative D call: TRBD1 (6 bases). This CDR3 contains 13 residues. Germline V gene lookup returns CDR1 MNHEY and CDR2 SVGAGI. V was pared by 6 bases and J by 8 bases, with 16 bases between. The DNA for the CDR3 is TGTGCCAGCAGCAAGGTGGTTGGGGGCGGCTACACCTTC. This codes for CASSKVVGGGYTF.

This clone was seen just once. The chain uses TRBV13 and TRBJ1-6; D is perhaps TRBD1 (5 bases). The CDR3 runs 14 residues. Trimming shortened V by 4 bases and J by 6 bases, and 10 bases separated the two germline ends. Germline values: CDR1 PRHDT, CDR2 FYEKMQ (reference sequence). Here the CDR3 DNA reads TGTGCCAGCAGCTGGTCAGGGCGTAATTCACCCCTCCACTTT. It translates to CASSWSGRNSPLHF.

V gene TRBV15 combines with J gene TRBJ2-3; 10 bases are shared with TRBD2. V shed 5 bases and J 6 bases; nucleotides not matched to a gene: 5. CDR3 length: 14 amino acids. Germline assignment: CDR1 LNHNV and CDR2 YYDKDF (reference sequence). The CDR3 region is CATSERGGPDTQYF. The CDR3 DNA is TGTGCCACCAGCGAGCGGGGGGGCCCCGATACGCAGTATTTT.

V is TRBV4-1 and J is TRBJ1-6; possible D gene TRBD1, 6 bases. Germline-derived CDR1 and CDR2 are MGHRA and YSYEKL. Trimming stripped 1 base from V and 0 bases from J, with 13 bases between. CDR3 length: 18 amino acids. The CDR3 protein is CASSQGDNRASYNSPLHF. CDR3 coding DNA: TGCGCCAGCAGCCAAGGTGATAACAGGGCCTCCTATAATTCACCCCTCCACTTT.

For the CDR3, the DNA is TGTGCCAGCAGCCGGACAGGCTATGGCTACACCTTC. It is translated as CASSRTGYGYTF. The chain carries TRBV2 and TRBJ1-2; 7 bases align to TRBD1. V was clipped by 6 bases and J by 4 bases; unmatched bases: 2. The length of the CDR3 is 12 residues. Germline assignment: CDR1 SNHLY and CDR2 FYNNEI.

The chain employs TRBV7-9 and TRBJ2-7; the D gene is possibly TRBD2 (5 bases). Germline CDR1 reads SEHNR; CDR2 reads FQNEAQ (reference sequence). The V and J ends lost 5 bases and 3 bases respectively, with 17 bases between them. CDR3 size: 15 residues. CDR3 coding DNA: TGTGCCAGCAGCCCGAAAGGCGGGTCGGACTACGAGCAGTACTTC. This gives the protein CASSPKGGSDYEQYF.

The chain joins TRBV6-1 to TRBJ1-2; TRBD1 agrees at 9 bases. Germline V gives CDR1 MNHNS, CDR2 SASEGT. V was clipped by 6 bases and J by 1 base; unmatched bases: 6. The CDR3 sequence is 15 residues long. Here the CDR3 reads CASRNRDRVNYGYTF. The CDR3 bases are TGTGCCAGCAGGAACCGGGACAGGGTTAACTATGGCTACACCTTC.

This chain uses TRBV9 with TRBJ2-2; 11 bases agree with TRBD1. Looked up from germline, CDR1 is SGDLS and CDR2 is YYNGEE. There are 16 residues in the CDR3. V was pared by 3 bases and J by 4 bases, with 5 bases of the junction left unmatched. CDR3 in amino acids: CASSGTGGGGTGELFF. CDR3 sequence (DNA): TGTGCCAGCAGCGGGACAGGGGGCGGTGGCACCGGGGAGCTGTTTTTT.

The chain has TRBV14 and TRBJ1-2, with D perhaps TRBD1 (6 bases). There are 11 residues in the CDR3. Germline CDR1 reads SGHDN; CDR2 reads FVKESK. V gave up 4 bases and J gave up 10 bases, with 10 bases separating them. In DNA, the CDR3 is TGTGCCAGCAGCCTGAGGGGGACCTACACCTTC. This encodes CASSLRGTYTF.

About this clone: The same CDR3 arises from other DNA sequences in this sample as well. V usage is TRBV5-1 and J usage is TRBJ2-3; tentatively, D is TRBD2 (6 bases). This CDR3 has 15 amino acids. Trimming removed 3 bases at V and 0 bases at J, with 11 bases between. Germline V gene data show CDR1 as SGHRS and CDR2 as YFSETQ. CDR3 residues: CASSSEGGSTDTQYF. In DNA, the CDR3 is TGCGCCAGCAGCTCAGAAGGAGGGAGCACAGATACGCAGTATTTT.

This clone was observed a handful of times. The V gene is TRBV5-1, the J gene TRBJ1-2, with 7 bases identical to TRBD1. This CDR3 contains 14 residues. From germline, CDR1 is SGHRS and CDR2 YFSETQ. J was trimmed by 8 bases and V by 0 bases; bases with no gene match: 7. CDR3 sequence (DNA): TGCGCCAGCAGCTTGGATAGGACAGGTCGCGGCTACACCTTC. Translation gives CASSLDRTGRGYTF.

V usage is TRBV18 and J usage is TRBJ2-3, with D possibly TRBD2 on 6 matching bases. Germline CDR1 and CDR2: KGHSH and LQKENI. This CDR3 region has 12 residues. The V end lost 6 bases, the J end lost 5 bases, and 9 bases lay between the germline ends. The DNA of the CDR3 is TGTGCCAGCTCGTGGGAGGTAGATACGCAGTATTTT. It codes for CASSWEVDTQYF.

This rearrangement joins TRBV27 to TRBJ1-5; 8 nucleotides match TRBD1. CDR3 length: 15 amino acids. CDR1 is MNHEY, CDR2 SMNVEV, per germline (reference sequence). Trimming took 6 bases from V and 0 from J; bases not matched to a gene: 4. Written as DNA, the CDR3 is TGTGCCAGCAGACCCACAGGGGGTAGCAATCAGCCCCAGCATTTT. Protein: CASRPTGGSNQPQHF.

The DNA of the CDR3 is TGTGCCAGCAGTGAGCAGGGCGGTAATTCACCCCTCCACTTT. It is translated as CASSEQGGNSPLHF. The chain uses TRBV2 and TRBJ1-6; D may be TRBD1 (5 bases). The CDR3 length is 14 residues. The germline CDR1 and CDR2 sequences are SNHLY and FYNNEI. V was clipped by 3 bases and J by 6 bases, with 9 bases between them.